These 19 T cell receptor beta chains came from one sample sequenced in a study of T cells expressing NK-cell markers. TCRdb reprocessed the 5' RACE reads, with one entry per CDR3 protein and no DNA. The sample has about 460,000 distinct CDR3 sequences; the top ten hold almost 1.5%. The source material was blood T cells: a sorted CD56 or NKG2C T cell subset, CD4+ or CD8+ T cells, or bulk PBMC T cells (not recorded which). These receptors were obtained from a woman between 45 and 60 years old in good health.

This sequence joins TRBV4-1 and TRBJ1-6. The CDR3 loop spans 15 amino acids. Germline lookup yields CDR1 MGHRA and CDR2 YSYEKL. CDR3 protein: CASSQVGLYNSPLHF.

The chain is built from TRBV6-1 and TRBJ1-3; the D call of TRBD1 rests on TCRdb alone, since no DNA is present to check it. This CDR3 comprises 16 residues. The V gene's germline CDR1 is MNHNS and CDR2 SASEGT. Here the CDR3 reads CASSPLSTASGNTIYF.

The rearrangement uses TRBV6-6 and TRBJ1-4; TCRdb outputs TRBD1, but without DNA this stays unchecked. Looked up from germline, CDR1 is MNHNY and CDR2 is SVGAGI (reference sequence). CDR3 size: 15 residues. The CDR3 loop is CASSYGHARSGKLFF.

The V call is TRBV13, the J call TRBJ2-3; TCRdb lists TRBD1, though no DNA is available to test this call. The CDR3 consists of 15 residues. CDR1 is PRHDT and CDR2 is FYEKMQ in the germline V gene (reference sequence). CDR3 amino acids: CASSFLTPSTDTQYF.

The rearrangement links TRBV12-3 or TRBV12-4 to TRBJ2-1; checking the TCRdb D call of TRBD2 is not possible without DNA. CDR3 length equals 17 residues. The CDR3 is CASSLEFGLAGSNEQFF.

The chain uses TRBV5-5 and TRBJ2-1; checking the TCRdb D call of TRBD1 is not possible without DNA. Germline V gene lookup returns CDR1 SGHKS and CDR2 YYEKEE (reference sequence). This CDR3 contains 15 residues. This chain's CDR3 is CASSPDSISYNEQFF.

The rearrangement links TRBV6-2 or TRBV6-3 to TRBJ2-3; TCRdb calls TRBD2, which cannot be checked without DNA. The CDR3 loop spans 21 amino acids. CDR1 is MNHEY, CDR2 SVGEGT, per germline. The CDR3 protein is CASSYSPPGSYGTTPVDTQYF.

The CDR3 sequence is CASLGDIYGYTF. The chain has TRBV6-1 and TRBJ1-2; TCRdb gives TRBD1 as the D gene, but with no DNA this cannot be confirmed. This CDR3 is built from 12 residues. The germline CDR1 and CDR2 sequences are MNHNS and SASEGT.

The chain's CDR3 is CASSLDLISGSSYNEQFF. The gene calls are TRBV7-2 and TRBJ2-1; TCRdb designates TRBD2, a call that cannot be tested without DNA. CDR1 SGHTA and CDR2 FQGNSA come from the germline V gene. The CDR3 runs to 18 residues.

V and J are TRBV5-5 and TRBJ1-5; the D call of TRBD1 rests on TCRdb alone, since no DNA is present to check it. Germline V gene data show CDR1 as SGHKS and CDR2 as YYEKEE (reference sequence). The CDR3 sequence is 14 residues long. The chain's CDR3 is CASSLWTDNQPQHF.

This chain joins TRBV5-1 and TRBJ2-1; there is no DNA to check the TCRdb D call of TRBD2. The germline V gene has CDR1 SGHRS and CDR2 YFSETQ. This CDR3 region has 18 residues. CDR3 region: CASSLARPSGRPQWGQFF.

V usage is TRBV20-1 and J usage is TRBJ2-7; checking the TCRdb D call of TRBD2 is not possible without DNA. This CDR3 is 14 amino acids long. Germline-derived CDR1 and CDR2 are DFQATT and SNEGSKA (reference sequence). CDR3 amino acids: CSALPGAHLYEQYF.

CDR3 protein: CSVEDRNYGYTF. The rearrangement links TRBV29-1 to TRBJ1-2. Germline lookup yields CDR1 SQVTM and CDR2 ANQGSEA. CDR3 length: 12 residues.

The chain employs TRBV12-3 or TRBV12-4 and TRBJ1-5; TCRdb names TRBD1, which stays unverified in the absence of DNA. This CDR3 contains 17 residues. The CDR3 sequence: CASSEDRGGRSNQPQHF.

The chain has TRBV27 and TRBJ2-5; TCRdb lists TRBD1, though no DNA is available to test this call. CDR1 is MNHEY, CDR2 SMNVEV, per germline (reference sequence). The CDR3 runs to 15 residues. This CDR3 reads CASSRTTGSVETQYF.

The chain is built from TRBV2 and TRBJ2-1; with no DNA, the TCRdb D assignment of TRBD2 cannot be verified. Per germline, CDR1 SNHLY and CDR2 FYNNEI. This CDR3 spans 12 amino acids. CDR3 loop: CASAGGYNEQFF.

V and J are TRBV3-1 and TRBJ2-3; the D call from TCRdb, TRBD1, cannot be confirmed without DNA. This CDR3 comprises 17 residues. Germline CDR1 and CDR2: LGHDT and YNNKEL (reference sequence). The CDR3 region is CASSQMTGPRVEDTQYF.

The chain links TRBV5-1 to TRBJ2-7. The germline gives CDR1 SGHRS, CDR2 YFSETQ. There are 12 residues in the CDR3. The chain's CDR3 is CASRDVAYEQYF.

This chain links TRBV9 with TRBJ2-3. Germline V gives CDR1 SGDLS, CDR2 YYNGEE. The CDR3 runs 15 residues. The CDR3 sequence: CASSANRASTDTQYF.